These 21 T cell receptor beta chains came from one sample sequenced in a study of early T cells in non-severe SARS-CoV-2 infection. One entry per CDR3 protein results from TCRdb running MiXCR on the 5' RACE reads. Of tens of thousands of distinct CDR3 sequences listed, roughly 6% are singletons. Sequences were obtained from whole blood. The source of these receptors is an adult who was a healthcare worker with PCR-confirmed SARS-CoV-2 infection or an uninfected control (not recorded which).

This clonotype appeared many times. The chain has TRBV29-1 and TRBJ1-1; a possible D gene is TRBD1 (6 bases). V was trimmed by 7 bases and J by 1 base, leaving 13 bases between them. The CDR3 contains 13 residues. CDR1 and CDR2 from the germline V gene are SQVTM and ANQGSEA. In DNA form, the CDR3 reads TGCAGCGGCGACCGGGACACGAACACTGAAGCTTTCTTT. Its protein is CSGDRDTNTEAFF.

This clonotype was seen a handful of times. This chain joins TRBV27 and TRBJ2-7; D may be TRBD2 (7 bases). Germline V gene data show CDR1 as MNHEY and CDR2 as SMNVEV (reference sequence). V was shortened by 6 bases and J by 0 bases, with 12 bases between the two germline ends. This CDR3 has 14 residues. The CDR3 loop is CASRGGASSYEQYF. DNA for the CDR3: TGTGCCAGCAGGGGGGGGGCGAGCTCCTACGAGCAGTACTTC.

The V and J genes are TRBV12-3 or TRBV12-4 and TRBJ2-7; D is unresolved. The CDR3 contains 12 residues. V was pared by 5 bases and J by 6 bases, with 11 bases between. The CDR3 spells CASSTVSSEQYF. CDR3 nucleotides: TGTGCCAGCAGTACGGTTTCTAGCGAGCAGTACTTC.

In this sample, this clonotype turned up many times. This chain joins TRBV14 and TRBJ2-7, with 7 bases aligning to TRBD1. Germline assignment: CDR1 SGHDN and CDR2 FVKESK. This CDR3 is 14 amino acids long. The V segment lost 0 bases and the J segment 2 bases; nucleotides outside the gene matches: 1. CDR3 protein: CASSQETGTYEQYF. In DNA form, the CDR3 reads TGTGCCAGCAGCCAAGAGACAGGGACCTACGAGCAGTACTTC.

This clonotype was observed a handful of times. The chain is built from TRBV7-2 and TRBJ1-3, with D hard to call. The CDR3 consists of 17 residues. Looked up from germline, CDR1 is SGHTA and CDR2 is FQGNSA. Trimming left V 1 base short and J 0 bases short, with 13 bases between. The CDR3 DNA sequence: TGTGCCAGCAGCTTAGACGGGCAGCTTAACTCTGGAAACACCATATATTTT. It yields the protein CASSLDGQLNSGNTIYF.

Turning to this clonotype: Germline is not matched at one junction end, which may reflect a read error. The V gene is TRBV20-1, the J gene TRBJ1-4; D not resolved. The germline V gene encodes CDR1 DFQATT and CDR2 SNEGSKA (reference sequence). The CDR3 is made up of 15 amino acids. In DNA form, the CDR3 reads TGCAGTGCTAGAGGGCAGGTGGCAACTAATGGAAAACTGTTTTTT. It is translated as CSARGQVATNGKLFF.

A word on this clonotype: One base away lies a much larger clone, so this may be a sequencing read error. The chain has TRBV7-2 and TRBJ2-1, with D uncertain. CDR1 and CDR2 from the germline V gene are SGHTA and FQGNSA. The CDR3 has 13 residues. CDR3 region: CASSFVEYKEQFF. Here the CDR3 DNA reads TGTGCCAGCAGCTTCGTAGAATACAAAGAGCAGTTCTTC.

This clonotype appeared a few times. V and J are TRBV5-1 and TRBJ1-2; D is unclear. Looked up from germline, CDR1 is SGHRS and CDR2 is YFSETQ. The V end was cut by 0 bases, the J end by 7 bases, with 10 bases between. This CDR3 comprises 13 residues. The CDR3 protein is CASSLAPRSGYTF. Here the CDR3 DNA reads TGCGCCAGCAGCTTGGCCCCTCGTAGTGGCTACACCTTC.

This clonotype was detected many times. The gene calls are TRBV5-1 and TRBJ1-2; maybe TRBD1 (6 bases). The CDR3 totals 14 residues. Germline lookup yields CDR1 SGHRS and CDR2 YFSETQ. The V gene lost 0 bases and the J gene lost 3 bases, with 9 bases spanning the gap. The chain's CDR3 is CASSLDRAHYGYTF. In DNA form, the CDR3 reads TGCGCCAGCAGCTTGGACAGGGCCCACTATGGCTACACCTTC.

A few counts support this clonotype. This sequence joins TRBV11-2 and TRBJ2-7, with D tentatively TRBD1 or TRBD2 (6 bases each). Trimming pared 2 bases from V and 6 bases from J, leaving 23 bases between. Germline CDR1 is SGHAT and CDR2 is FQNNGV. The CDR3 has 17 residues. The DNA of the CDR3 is TGTGCCAGCAGCTTAAGTGGGGGGCTCCTCACTACTGGCGAGCAGTACTTC. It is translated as CASSLSGGLLTTGEQYF. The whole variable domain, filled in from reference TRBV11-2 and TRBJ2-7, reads EAGVAQSPRYKIIEKRQSVAFWCNPISGHATLYWYQQILGQGPKLLIQFQNNGVVDDSQLPKDRFSAERLKGVDSTLKIQPAKLEDSAVYLCASSLSGGLLTTGEQYFGPGTRLTVT.

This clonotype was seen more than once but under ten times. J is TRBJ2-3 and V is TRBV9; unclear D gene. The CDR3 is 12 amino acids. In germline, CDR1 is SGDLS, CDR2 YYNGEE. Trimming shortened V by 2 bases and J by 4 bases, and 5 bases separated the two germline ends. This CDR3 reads CASSVNADTQYF. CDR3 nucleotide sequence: TGTGCCAGCAGCGTCAATGCAGATACGCAGTATTTT. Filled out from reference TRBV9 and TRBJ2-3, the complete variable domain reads DSGVTQTPKHLITATGQRVTLRCSPRSGDLSVYWYQQSLDQGLQFLIQYYNGEERAKGNILERFSAQQFPDLHSELNLSSLELGDSALYFCASSVNADTQYFGPGTRLTVL.

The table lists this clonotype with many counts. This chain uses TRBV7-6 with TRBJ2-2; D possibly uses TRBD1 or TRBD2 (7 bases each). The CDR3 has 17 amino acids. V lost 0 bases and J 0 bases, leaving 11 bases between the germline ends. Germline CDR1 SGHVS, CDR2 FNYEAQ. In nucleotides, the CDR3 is TGTGCCAGCAGCTTAGCGGGAGGGACAGCGAACACCGGGGAGCTGTTTTTT. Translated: CASSLAGGTANTGELFF.

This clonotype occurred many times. In DNA, the CDR3 is TGCGCCAGCAGCTTGGGGACAGGGATCAGCGAGCAGTACTTC. Protein product: CASSLGTGISEQYF. The genes are TRBV5-1 and TRBJ2-7; TRBD1 matches at 8 bases. CDR3 length: 14 residues. Looked up from germline, CDR1 is SGHRS and CDR2 is YFSETQ. The V gene end was trimmed by 0 bases and the J gene end by 6 bases; junction bases not matched to a gene: 5.

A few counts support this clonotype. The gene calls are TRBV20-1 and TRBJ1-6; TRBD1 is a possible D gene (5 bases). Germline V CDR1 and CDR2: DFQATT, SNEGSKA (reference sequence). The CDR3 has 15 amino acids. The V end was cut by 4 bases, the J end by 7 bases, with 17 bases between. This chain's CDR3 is CSAKERTRGNSPLHF. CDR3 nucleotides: TGCAGTGCTAAAGAACGGACTCGGGGGAATTCACCCCTCCACTTT.

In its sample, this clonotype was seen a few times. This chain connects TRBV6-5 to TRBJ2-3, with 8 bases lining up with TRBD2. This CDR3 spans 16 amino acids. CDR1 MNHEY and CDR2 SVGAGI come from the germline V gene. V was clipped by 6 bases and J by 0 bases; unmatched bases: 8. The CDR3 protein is CASSILAGISTDTQYF. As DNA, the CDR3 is TGTGCCAGCAGCATCTTAGCGGGAATAAGCACAGATACGCAGTATTTT.

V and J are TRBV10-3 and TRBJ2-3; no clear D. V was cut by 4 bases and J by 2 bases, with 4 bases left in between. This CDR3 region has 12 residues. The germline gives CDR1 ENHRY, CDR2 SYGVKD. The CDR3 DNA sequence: TGTGCCATCAGTGCCAACACAGATACGCAGTATTTT. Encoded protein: CAISANTDTQYF.

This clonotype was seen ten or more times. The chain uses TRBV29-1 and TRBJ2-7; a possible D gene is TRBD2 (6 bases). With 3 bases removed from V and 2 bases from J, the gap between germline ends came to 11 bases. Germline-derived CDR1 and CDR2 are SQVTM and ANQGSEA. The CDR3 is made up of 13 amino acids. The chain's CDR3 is CSVDSGSTYEQYF. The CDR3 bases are TGCAGCGTTGATAGCGGATCGACCTACGAGCAGTACTTC.

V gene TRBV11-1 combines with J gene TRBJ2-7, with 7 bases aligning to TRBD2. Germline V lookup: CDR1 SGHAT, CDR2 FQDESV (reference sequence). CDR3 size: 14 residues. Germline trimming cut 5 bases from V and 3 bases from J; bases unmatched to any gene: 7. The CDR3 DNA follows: TGTGCCAGCAGCGCCGCGGCTAGCGGCTACGAGCAGTACTTC. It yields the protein CASSAAASGYEQYF.

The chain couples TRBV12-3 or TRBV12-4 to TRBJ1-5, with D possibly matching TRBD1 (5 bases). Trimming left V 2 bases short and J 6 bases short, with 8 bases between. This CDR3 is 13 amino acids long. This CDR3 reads CASSLRDGQPQHF. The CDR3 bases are TGTGCCAGCAGTTTAAGGGACGGTCAGCCCCAGCATTTT.

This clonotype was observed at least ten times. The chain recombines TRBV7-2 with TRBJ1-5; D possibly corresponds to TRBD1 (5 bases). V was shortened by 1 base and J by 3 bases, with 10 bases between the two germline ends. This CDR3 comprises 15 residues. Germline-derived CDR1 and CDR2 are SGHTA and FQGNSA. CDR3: CASSLVEGYNQPQHF. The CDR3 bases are TGTGCCAGCAGCTTAGTGGAGGGGTACAATCAGCCCCAGCATTTT. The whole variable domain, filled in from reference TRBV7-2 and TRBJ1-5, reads GAGVSQSPSNKVTEKGKDVELRCDPISGHTALYWYRQSLGQGLEFLIYFQGNSAPDKSGLPSDRFSAERTGGSVSTLTIQRTQQEDSAVYLCASSLVEGYNQPQHFGDGTRLSIL.

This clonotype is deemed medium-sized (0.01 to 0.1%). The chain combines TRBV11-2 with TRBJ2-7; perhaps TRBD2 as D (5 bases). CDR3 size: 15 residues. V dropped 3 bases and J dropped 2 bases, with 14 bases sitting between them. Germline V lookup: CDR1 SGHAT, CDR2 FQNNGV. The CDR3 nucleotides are TGTGCCAGCAGCTTCGGGGTGGGTCAAACCTACGAGCAGTACTTC. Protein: CASSFGVGQTYEQYF.